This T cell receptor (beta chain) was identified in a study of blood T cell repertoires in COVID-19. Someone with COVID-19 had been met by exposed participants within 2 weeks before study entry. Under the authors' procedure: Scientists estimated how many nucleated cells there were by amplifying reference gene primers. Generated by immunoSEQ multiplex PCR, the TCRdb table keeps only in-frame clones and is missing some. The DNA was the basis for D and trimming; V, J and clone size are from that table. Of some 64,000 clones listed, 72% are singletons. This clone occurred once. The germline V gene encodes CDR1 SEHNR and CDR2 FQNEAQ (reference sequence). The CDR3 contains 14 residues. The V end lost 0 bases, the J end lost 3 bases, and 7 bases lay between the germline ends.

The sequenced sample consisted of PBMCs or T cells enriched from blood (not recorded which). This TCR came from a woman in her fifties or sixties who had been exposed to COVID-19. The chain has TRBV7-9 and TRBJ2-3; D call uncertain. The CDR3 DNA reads TGTGCCAGCAGCTTAGCCGGGTTGACAGATACGCAGTATTTT. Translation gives CASSLAGLTDTQYF.